The 15 T cell receptor beta chains given below trace back to one sample, sequenced in a study of neurological immune-mediated disorders (dated 2019 in TCRdb). Libraries were constructed by 5' RACE. These reads were obtained on an Illumina HiSeq 2500. TCRdb reanalyzed the raw reads on its own, using fastp at Q25 for trimming and MiXCR for clone calling, and kept in-frame beta chains. Rows are unified per CDR3 protein, each entry keeping the most common DNA and genes. Across this sample there are approximately 74,000 distinct CDR3 sequences, with about 9.5% seen only once. 1.7% of the sample is in the top ten clones. Sequenced sample: PBMCs. Every receptor here comes from a man in his fifties in good health.

In its sample, this clonotype was seen many times. The CDR3 is CASSLSSQGGQYF. The CDR3 bases are TGTGCCAGCAGTTTATCCTCACAAGGTGGGCAGTACTTC. The chain uses TRBV28 and TRBJ2-7; no clear D gene. Trimming left V 1 base short and J 9 bases short, with 13 bases between. There are 13 residues in the CDR3. Germline-derived CDR1 and CDR2 are MDHEN and SYDVKM.

The chain couples TRBV19 to TRBJ2-7; 9 bases align to TRBD1. V gave up 9 bases and J gave up 7 bases; unmatched junction bases: 10. CDR1 is LNHDA, CDR2 SQIVND, per germline (reference sequence). The CDR3 has 13 residues. Here the CDR3 DNA reads TGTGCCAGCCAGGAACAGGGGGCGAGTGAGCAGTACTTC. Protein product: CASQEQGASEQYF.

This clonotype was seen many times. The chain couples TRBV7-2 to TRBJ2-5; TRBD1 matches at 7 bases. There are 14 residues in the CDR3. V lost 4 bases and J lost 2; bases outside the gene matches: 4. CDR1 is SGHTA, CDR2 FQGNSA, per germline. The CDR3 DNA follows: TGTGCCAGCAGCTACCGACAGGGACAAGAGACCCAGTACTTC. This encodes CASSYRQGQETQYF.

This clonotype has at least ten counts. V is TRBV29-1 and J is TRBJ1-5; TRBD1 is a possible D gene (5 bases). V lost 4 bases to trimming and J lost 2 bases, with 9 bases between them. Looked up from germline, CDR1 is SQVTM and CDR2 is ANQGSEA. This CDR3 is 13 amino acids long. The CDR3: CSVGGAGNQPQHF. CDR3 sequence (DNA): TGCAGCGTTGGAGGGGCTGGCAATCAGCCCCAGCATTTT.

This clonotype occurred many times. The chain uses TRBV10-3 and TRBJ2-7, with 9 bases identical to TRBD1. Per the germline V gene, CDR1 is ENHRY and CDR2 is SYGVKD. The junction had 7 bases not matched to a gene; V was cut back by 6 bases and J by 4 bases. The CDR3 spans 14 residues. The CDR3 DNA reads as TGTGCCATCAGGCTACAGGGGGCGGTTTACGAGCAGTACTTC. Amino acid sequence: CAIRLQGAVYEQYF.

This chain joins TRBV19 and TRBJ2-3; TRBD2 might be the D (6 bases). This CDR3 spans 15 amino acids. CDR1 LNHDA and CDR2 SQIVND come from the germline V gene (reference sequence). V shed 5 bases and J shed 0 bases, with 12 bases lying between them. CDR3 bases: TGTGCCAGTAGTGGCGGGGCTACTAGCACAGATACGCAGTATTTT. Its translation: CASSGGATSTDTQYF.

This clonotype was observed at least ten times. The chain combines TRBV12-3 or TRBV12-4 with TRBJ2-7, with D perhaps matching TRBD1 (6 bases). Trimming took off 5 bases at V and 2 bases at J, with 16 bases between the two ends. The CDR3 length is 15 residues. CDR3 protein: CASSPPDRIPYEQYF. CDR3 bases: TGTGCCAGCAGTCCCCCGGACAGAATCCCCTACGAGCAGTACTTC.

This clonotype was recorded at least ten times. V is TRBV6-5 and J is TRBJ1-6; the match to TRBD1 covers 8 bases. V lost 8 bases to trimming and J lost 7 bases; unmatched junction nucleotides: 13. Per the germline V gene, CDR1 is MNHEY and CDR2 is SVGAGI. CDR3 length: 16 residues. The CDR3 DNA is TGTGCCAGCTCAATTAACAGGGGGATGAGGAATTCACCCCTCCACTTT. Its protein product is CASSINRGMRNSPLHF.

In its sample, this clonotype was seen once. This may come from a read error, since a much larger clone is one base off. The chain employs TRBV7-9 and TRBJ2-5, with D unclear. Germline V gene data show CDR1 as SEHNR and CDR2 as FQNEAQ (reference sequence). Trimming cost V 1 base and J 9 bases, with 15 bases left between them. This CDR3 spans 14 amino acids. CDR3 sequence reads: CASSLGLVYGPQYF. The DNA for the CDR3 is TGTGCCAGCAGCTTAGGGTTGGTGTACGGTCCCCAGTACTTC.

This clonotype was observed many times. This rearrangement joins TRBV10-3 to TRBJ2-3; 9 bases match TRBD2. The length of the CDR3 is 15 residues. Germline V gene sequence: CDR1 ENHRY, CDR2 SYGVKD. V shed 6 bases and J 0 bases; nucleotides not matched to a gene: 4. CDR3 protein: CAIRGAGGSTDTQYF. In DNA form, the CDR3 reads TGTGCCATCAGGGGAGCGGGGGGAAGCACAGATACGCAGTATTTT.

This clonotype was counted many times. V is TRBV12-3 or TRBV12-4 and J is TRBJ2-1; D is unclear. The CDR3 has 12 residues. Between the trimmed V and J ends, which lost 5 bases and 9 bases, there was a span of 11 bases. This CDR3 is CASSMSRFEQFF. The CDR3 region has the DNA TGTGCCAGCAGTATGAGTCGTTTTGAGCAGTTCTTC.

This clonotype was seen at least ten times. The rearrangement uses TRBV10-3 and TRBJ2-6, with TRBD1 identical over 9 bases. The CDR3 has 16 residues. V was pared by 5 bases and J by 2 bases, with 4 bases of the junction left unmatched. In germline, CDR1 is ENHRY, CDR2 SYGVKD. CDR3 sequence (DNA): TGTGCCATCAGTTCCGGGACAGGGCCTGGGGCCAACGTCCTGACTTTC. It translates to CAISSGTGPGANVLTF.

This clonotype was recorded at least ten times. V usage is TRBV15 and J usage is TRBJ1-4; D remains ambiguous. CDR1 and CDR2 from the germline V gene are LNHNV and YYDKDF (reference sequence). V gave up 1 base and J gave up 6 bases, with 15 bases separating them. The CDR3 has 16 residues. The CDR3 nucleotides are TGTGCCACCAGCAGAGTTCATTTTACGGGGTATGAAAAACTGTTTTTT. Protein sequence: CATSRVHFTGYEKLFF.

This clonotype appeared many times. The chain uses TRBV27 and TRBJ1-4; D call uncertain. V was trimmed by 2 bases and J by 5 bases, leaving 6 bases between them. CDR1 and CDR2 from the germline V gene are MNHEY and SMNVEV (reference sequence). This CDR3 spans 13 amino acids. CDR3 in DNA: TGTGCCAGCAGTTTAGGATGGAATGAAAAACTGTTTTTT. It yields the protein CASSLGWNEKLFF.

This clonotype was counted ten times or more. The rearrangement links TRBV20-1 to TRBJ1-6; weak D call: TRBD1 (5 bases). This CDR3 region has 15 residues. Trimming removed 5 bases at V and 10 bases at J, with 21 bases between. Germline V gene sequence: CDR1 DFQATT, CDR2 SNEGSKA (reference sequence). CDR3 bases: TGCAGTGCTGCGACCACTCGGGGGTTAGGATCACCCCTCCACTTT. Protein product: CSAATTRGLGSPLHF.